This TCR beta chain appears in the sequencing data of a study of resident and recirculating memory T cells in vitiligo. The protocol was immunoSEQ multiplex PCR, while the TCRdb copy is restricted to in-frame clones and leaves out a portion. Of 39,000 or so clones in the sample, 85% to 95% were seen once. This clone was picked up a small number of times. The germline V gene has CDR1 KGHSH and CDR2 LQKENI. The CDR3 extends over 15 amino acids. V trimming: 10 bases; J trimming: 7 bases; junction bases outside the gene matches: 13. This clonotype originated in a male donor with vitiligo. Sequences were obtained from blood. The chain uses TRBV18 and TRBJ1-6; 7 bases match TRBD1. CDR3 sequence (DNA): TGTGCCACCGCGATAACCGGGACAGCGAATTCACCCCTCCACTTT. It yields the protein CATAITGTANSPLHF. Full variable domain (outside the CDR3, taken from reference TRBV18 and TRBJ1-6): NAGVMQNPRHLVRRRGQEARLRCSPMKGHSHVYWYRQLPEEGLKFMVYLQKENIIDESGMPKERFSAEFPKEGPSILRIQQVVRGDSAAYFCATAITGTANSPLHFGNGTRLTVT.